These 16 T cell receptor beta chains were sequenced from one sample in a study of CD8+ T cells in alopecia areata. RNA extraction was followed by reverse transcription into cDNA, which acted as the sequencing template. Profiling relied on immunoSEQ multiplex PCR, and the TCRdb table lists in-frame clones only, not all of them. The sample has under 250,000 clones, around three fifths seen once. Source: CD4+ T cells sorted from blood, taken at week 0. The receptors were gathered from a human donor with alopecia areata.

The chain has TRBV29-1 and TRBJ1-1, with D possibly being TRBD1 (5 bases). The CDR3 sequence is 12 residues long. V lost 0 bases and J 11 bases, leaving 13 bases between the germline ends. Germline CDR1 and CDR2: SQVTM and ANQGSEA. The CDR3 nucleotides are TGCAGCGTTGAAGACTCACAGTACAGGGCTTTCTTT. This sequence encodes CSVEDSQYRAFF.

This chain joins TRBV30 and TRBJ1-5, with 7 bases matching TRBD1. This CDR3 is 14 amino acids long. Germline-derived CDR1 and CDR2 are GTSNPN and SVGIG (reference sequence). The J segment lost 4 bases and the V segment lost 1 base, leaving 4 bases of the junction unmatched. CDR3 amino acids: CAWSAQTGNQPQHF. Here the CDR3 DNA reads TGTGCCTGGAGTGCCCAGACAGGGAATCAGCCCCAGCATTTT.

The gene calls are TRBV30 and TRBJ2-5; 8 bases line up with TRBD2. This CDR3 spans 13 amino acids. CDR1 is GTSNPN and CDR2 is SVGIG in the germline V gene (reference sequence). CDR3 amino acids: CALDGAGEETQYF. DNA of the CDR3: TGTGCTCTGGACGGAGCGGGAGAAGAGACCCAGTACTTC.

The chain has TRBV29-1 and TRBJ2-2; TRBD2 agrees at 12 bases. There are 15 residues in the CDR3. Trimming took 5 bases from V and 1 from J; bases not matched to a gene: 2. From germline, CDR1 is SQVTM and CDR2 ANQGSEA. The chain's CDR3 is CSVWTSGKNTGELFF. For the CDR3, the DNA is TGCAGCGTTTGGACTAGCGGGAAGAACACCGGGGAGCTGTTTTTT.

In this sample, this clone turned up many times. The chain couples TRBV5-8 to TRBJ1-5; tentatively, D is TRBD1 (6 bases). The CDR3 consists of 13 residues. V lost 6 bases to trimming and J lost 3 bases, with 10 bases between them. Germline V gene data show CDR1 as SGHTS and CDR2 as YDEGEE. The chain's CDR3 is CASNGQNNQPQHF. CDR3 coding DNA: TGTGCCAGCAACGGACAGAACAATCAGCCCCAGCATTTT.

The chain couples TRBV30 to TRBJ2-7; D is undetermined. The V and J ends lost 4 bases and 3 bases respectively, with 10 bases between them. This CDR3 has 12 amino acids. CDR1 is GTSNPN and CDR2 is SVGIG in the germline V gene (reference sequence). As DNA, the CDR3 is TGTGCCTGGAAAGGCCAGAACTACGAGCAGTACTTC. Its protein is CAWKGQNYEQYF. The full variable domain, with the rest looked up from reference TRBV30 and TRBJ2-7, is SQTIHQWPATLVQPVGSPLSLECTVEGTSNPNLYWYRQAAGRGLQLLFYSVGIGQISSEVPQNLSASRPQDRQFILSSKKLLLSDSGFYLCAWKGQNYEQYFGPGTRLTVT.

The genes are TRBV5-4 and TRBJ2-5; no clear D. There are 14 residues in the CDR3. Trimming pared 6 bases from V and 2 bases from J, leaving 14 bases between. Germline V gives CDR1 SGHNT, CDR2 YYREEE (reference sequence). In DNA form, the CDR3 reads TGTGCCAGCACGCTGGGCCCCTCACAAGAGACCCAGTACTTC. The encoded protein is CASTLGPSQETQYF.

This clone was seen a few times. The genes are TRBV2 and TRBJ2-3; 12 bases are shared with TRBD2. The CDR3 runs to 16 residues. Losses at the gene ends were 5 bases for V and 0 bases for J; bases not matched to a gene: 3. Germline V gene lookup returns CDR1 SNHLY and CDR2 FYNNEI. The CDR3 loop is CASSPGTSGSTDTQYF. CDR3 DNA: TGTGCCAGCAGTCCCGGGACTAGCGGGAGCACAGATACGCAGTATTTT.

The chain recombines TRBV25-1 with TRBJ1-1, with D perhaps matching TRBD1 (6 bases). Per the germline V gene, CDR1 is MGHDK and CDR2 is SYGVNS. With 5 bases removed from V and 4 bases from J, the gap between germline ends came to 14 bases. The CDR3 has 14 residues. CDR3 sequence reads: CASSFRGGSTEAFF. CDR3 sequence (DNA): TGTGCCAGCAGTTTCCGAGGGGGGAGCACTGAAGCTTTCTTT.

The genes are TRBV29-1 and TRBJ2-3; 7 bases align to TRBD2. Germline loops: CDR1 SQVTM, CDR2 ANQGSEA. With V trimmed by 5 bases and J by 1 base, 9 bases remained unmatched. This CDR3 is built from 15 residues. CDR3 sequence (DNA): TGCAGCGTTACGACTCGGGGGGTTGGCACAGATACGCAGTATTTT. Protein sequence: CSVTTRGVGTDTQYF.

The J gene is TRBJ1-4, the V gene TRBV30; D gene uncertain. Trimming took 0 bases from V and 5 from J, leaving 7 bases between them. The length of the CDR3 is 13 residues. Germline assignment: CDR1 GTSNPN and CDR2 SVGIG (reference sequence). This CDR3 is CAWSVRPNEKLFF. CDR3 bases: TGTGCCTGGAGTGTTCGTCCAAATGAAAAACTGTTTTTT.

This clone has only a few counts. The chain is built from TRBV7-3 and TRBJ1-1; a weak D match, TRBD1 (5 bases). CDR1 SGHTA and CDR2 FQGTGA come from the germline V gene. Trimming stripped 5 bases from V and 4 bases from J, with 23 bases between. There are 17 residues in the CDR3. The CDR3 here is CASSPPGSRGRSTEAFF. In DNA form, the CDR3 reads TGTGCCAGCAGCCCGCCAGGTTCACGGGGGAGGAGCACTGAAGCTTTCTTT.

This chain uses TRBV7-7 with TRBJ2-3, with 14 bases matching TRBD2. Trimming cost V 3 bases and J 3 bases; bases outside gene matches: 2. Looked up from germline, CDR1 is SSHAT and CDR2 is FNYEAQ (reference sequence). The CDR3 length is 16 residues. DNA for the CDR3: TGTGCCAGCAGCTTGGGGACTAGCGGGGGAACAGATACGCAGTATTTT. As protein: CASSLGTSGGTDTQYF.

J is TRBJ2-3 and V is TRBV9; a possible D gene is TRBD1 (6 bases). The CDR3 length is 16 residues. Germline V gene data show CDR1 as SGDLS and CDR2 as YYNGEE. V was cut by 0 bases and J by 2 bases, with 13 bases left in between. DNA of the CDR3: TGTGCCAGCAGCGTAGTAGGGGGTGCAGTCACAGATACGCAGTATTTT. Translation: CASSVVGGAVTDTQYF.

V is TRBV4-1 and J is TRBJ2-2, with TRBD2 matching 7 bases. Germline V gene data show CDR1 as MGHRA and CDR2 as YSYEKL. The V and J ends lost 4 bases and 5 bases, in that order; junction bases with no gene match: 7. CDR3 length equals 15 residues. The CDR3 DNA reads TGCGCCAGCAGCCGCACCTTTAGCGGGACCGGGGAGCTGTTTTTT. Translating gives CASSRTFSGTGELFF.

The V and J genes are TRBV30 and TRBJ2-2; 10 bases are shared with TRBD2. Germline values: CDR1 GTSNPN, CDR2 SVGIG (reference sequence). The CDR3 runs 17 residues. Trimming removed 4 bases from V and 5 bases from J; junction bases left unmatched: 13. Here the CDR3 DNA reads TGTGCCTGGAATTCTTTAAGCGGGAGGGCCAGAACCGGGGAGCTGTTTTTT. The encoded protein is CAWNSLSGRARTGELFF.